Below are 2 T cell receptor beta chains sequenced from a single sample in a study of early T cells in non-severe SARS-CoV-2 infection. One entry per CDR3 protein, called by TCRdb with MiXCR from the 5' RACE reads. In the table there are 95,000 to 110,000 distinct CDR3 sequences, 11% of which are singletons. Sequences were obtained from whole blood. These TCRs come from an adult who was a healthcare worker with PCR-confirmed SARS-CoV-2 infection or an uninfected control (not recorded which).

The chain carries TRBV6-2 or TRBV6-3 and TRBJ2-1, with 9 bases fitting TRBD2. V lost 6 bases, J lost 3 bases, and 6 bases stayed unmatched. CDR3 length: 15 amino acids. Germline loops: CDR1 MNHEY, CDR2 SVGEGT. The CDR3 sequence is CASRLTSGDYNEQFF. CDR3 in DNA: TGTGCCAGCAGGTTGACTAGCGGAGACTACAATGAGCAGTTCTTC.

With regard to this clonotype: The junction does not match germline at one end; this may be a read error. V usage is TRBV3-1 and J usage is TRBJ2-7; D may match TRBD1 or TRBD2 (5 bases each). CDR1 is LGHDT, CDR2 YNNKEL, per germline (reference sequence). This CDR3 has 15 residues. Written as DNA, the CDR3 is TGTACCAGCAGCCAAACCGGGACCCTCTCCTACGAGCAGTACTTC. This translates into CTSSQTGTLSYEQYF.